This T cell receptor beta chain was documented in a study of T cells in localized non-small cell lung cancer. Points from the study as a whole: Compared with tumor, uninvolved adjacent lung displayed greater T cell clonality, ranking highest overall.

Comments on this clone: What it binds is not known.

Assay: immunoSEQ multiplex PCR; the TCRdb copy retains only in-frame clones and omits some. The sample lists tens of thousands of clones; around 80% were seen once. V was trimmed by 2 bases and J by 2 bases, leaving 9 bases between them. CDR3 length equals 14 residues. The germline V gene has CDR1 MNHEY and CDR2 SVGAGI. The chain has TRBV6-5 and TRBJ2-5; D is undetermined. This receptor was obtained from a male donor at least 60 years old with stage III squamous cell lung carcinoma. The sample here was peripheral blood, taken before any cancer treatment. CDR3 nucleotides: TGTGCCAGCAGTTACAGCCCGGCGCAAGAGACCCAGTACTTC. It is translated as CASSYSPAQETQYF.